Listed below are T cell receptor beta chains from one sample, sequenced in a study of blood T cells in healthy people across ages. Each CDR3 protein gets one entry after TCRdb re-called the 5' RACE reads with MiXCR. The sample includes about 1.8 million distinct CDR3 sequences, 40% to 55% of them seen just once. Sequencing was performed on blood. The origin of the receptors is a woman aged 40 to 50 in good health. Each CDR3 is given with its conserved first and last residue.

CATSGLVDLETQYF	TRBV15
CSAGGPFSVLTDTQYF	TRBV20-1
CGVTFGGGTGELFF	TRBV29-1
CASRPGGESYEQYF	TRBV7-2
CASRETGRNEKLFF	TRBV28
CASSTGPQNTEAFF	TRBV7-3
CASSRREQFF	TRBV28
CASSQEGARRFFNEQFF	TRBV14
CASEPTDTYGYTF	TRBV9
CSVAGPTGGFTDTQYF	TRBV29-1
CASNAGQGGFQETQYF	TRBV12-3/TRBV12-4
CASSLFGRDTGNTIYF	TRBV7-2
CASSRGAKASQETQYF	TRBV5-5
CASSLNHGEEQYF	TRBV7-2
CASRTHRGFSSGANVLTF	TRBV6-1
CASSEFVTGYNEQFF	TRBV6-1
CASNEKYSNQPQHF	TRBV19
CASSQTGGSKNTEAFF	TRBV3-1
CASSHGGEQYF	TRBV6-2/TRBV6-3
CASSPQPPLRETQYF	TRBV6-2/TRBV6-3
CASSSTGTVNTEAFF	TRBV5-1
CASSESLGDYGYTF	TRBV25-1
CSASWGTSTDTQYF	TRBV20-1
CASGSDRGKETQYF	TRBV23-1
CASRRRGGRSYNEQFF	TRBV12-3/TRBV12-4
CATRNSGGAYNEQFF	TRBV24-1
CASSSLSGGNNEQFF	TRBV7-9
CASSLTGDGTDTQYF	TRBV7-2
CASRKAGEPYEQYF	TRBV6-2/TRBV6-3
CASSATGLNEKLFF	TRBV18
CASSQRGLETQYF	TRBV3-1
CASSSQPGLAGRQETQYF	TRBV7-3
CSGGQGVVQETQYF	TRBV29-1
CASSLWRREQYF	TRBV12-3/TRBV12-4
CASSYTTGEQETQYF	TRBV6-5
CASSLGLRDEETQYF	TRBV3-1
CASSYSAAGGPLNEQFF	TRBV6-6
CASSQDPDRGAYEQYF	TRBV4-2
CASSLGEGLGYEQYF	TRBV7-9
CASSAKDRPGTQYF	TRBV9
CASSPIITSTLTDTQYF	TRBV27
CASIRNGQGYEQYF	TRBV6-2/TRBV6-3
CASSQGVQTNEKLFF	TRBV4-3
CASTGLYSTDTQYF	TRBV2
CASSKRRVSNQPQHF	TRBV12-3/TRBV12-4
CASNGGDQETQYF	TRBV9
CASSLKSRGETQYF	TRBV5-6
CASFGLAGPTDTQYF	TRBV2
CASSLLRGDEQFF	TRBV27
CASRPGGGQQTQYF	TRBV6-5
CASSLFFDTYQETQYF	TRBV11-2
CASSSLRSGGTQETQYF	TRBV6-5
CSARGGGSRHGYTF	TRBV20-1